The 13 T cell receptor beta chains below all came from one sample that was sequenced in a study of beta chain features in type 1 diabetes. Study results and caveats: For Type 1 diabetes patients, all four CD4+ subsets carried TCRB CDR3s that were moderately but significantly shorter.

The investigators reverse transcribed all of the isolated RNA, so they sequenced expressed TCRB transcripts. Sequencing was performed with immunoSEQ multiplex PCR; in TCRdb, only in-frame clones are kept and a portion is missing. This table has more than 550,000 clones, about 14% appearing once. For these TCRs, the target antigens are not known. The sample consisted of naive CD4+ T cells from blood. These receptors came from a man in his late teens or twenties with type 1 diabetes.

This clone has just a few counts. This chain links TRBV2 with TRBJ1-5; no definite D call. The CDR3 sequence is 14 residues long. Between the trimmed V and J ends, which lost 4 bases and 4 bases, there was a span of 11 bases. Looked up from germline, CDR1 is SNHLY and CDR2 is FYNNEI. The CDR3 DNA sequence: TGTGCCAGCAGTGTGTTACAGCTGAATCAGCCCCAGCATTTT. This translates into CASSVLQLNQPQHF.

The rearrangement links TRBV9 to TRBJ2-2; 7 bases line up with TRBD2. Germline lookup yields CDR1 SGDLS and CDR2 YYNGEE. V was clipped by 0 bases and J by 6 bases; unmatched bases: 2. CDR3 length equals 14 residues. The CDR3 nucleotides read TGTGCCAGCAGCGTAGGGACTAGTCCCGGGGAGCTGTTTTTT. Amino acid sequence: CASSVGTSPGELFF.

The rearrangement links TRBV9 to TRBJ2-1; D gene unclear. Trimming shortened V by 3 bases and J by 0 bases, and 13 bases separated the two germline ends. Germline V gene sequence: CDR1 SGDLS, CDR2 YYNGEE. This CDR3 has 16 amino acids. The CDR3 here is CASSGLGRASYNEQFF. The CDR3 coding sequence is TGTGCCAGCAGCGGCCTCGGCCGGGCCTCCTACAATGAGCAGTTCTTC.

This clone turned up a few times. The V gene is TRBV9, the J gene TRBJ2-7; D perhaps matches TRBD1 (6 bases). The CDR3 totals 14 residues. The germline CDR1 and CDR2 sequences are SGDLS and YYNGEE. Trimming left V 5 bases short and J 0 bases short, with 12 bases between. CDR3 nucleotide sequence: TGTGCCAGCAGTACAACAGGGTCCTCCTACGAGCAGTACTTC. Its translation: CASSTTGSSYEQYF.

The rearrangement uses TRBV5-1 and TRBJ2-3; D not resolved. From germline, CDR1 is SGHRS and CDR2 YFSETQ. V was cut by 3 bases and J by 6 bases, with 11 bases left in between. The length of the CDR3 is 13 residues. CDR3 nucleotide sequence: TGCGCCAGCAGCTGGGCATACACCGATACGCAGTATTTT. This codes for CASSWAYTDTQYF.

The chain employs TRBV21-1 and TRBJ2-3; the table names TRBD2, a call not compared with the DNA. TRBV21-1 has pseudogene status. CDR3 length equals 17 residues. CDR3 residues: CASSEGLAGEWADTQYF. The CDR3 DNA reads TGTGCCAGCAGCGAAGGACTAGCGGGAGAGTGGGCAGATACGCAGTATTTT.

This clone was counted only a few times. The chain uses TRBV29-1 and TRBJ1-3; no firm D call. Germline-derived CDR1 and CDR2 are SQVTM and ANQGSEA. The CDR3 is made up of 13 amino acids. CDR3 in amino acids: CTALPSSGNTIYF. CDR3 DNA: TGCACCGCATTACCGTCTTCGGGAAACACCATATATTTT. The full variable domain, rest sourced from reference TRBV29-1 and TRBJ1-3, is SAVISQKPSRDICQRGTSLTIQCQVDSQVTMMFWYRQQPGQSLTLIATANQGSEATYESGFVIDKFPISRPNLTFSTLTVSNMSPEDSSIYLCTALPSSGNTIYFGEGSWLTVV.

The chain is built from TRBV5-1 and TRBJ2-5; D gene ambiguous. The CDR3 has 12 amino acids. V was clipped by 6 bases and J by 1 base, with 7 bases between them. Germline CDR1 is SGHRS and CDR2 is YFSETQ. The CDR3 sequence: CASTGSQETQYF. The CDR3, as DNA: TGCGCCAGCACCGGTTCCCAAGAGACCCAGTACTTC.

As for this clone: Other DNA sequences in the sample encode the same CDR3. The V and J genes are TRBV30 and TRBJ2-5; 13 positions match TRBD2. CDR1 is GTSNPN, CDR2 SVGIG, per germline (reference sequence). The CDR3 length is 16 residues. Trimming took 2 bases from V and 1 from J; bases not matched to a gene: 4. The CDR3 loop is CAWSPGLAGLQETQYF. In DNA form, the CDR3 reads TGTGCCTGGAGTCCGGGACTAGCGGGGCTCCAAGAGACCCAGTACTTC.

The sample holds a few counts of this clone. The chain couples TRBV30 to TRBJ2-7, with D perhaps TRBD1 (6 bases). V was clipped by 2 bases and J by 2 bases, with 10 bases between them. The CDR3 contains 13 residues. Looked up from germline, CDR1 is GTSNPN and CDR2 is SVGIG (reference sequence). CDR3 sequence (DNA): TGTGCCTGGAGTATGAACAGGGCCTACGAGCAGTACTTC. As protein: CAWSMNRAYEQYF.

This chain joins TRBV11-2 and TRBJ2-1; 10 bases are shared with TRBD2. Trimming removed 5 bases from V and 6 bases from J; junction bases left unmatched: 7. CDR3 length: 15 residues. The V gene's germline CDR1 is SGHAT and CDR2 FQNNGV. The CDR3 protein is CASSVLAGVPNEQFF. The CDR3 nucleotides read TGTGCCAGCAGCGTTCTAGCGGGAGTTCCCAATGAGCAGTTCTTC.

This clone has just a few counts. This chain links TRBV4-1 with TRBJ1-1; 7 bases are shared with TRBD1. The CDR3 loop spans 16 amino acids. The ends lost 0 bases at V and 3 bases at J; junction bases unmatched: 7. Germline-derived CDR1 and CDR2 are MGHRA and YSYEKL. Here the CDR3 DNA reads TGCGCCAGCAGCCAAGATCGGGTTACAGGGGACACTGAAGCTTTCTTT. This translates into CASSQDRVTGDTEAFF.

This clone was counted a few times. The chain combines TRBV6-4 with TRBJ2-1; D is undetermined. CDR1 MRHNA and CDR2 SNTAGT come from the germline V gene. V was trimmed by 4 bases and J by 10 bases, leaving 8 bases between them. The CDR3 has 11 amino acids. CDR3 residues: CASSGSGEQFF. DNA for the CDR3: TGTGCCAGCAGTGGCTCGGGCGAGCAGTTCTTC.